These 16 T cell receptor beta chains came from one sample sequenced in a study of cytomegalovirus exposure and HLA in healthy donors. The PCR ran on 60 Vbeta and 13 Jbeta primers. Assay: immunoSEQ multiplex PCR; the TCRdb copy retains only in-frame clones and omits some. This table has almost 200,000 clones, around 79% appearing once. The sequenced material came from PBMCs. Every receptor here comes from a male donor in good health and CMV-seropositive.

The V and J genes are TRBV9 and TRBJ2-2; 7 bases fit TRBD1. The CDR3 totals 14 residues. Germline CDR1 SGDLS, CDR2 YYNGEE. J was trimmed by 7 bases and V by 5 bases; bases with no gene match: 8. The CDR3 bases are TGTGCCAGCAGACCGGGACAGTCCGGCGGGGAGCTGTTTTTT. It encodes CASRPGQSGGELFF.

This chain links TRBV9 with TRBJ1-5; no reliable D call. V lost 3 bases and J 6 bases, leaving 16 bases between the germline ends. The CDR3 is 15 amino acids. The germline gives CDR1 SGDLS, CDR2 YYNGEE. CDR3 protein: CASSAWEGPTQPQHF. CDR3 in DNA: TGTGCCAGCAGCGCCTGGGAGGGCCCCACTCAGCCCCAGCATTTT. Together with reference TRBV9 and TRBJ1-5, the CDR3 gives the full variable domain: DSGVTQTPKHLITATGQRVTLRCSPRSGDLSVYWYQQSLDQGLQFLIQYYNGEERAKGNILERFSAQQFPDLHSELNLSSLELGDSALYFCASSAWEGPTQPQHFGDGTRLSIL.

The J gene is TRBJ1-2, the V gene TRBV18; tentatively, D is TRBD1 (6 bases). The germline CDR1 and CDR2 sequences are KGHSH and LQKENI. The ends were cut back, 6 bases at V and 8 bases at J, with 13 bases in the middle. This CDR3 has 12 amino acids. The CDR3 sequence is CASSSGAEGYTF. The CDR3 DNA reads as TGTGCCAGCTCTTCAGGGGCCGAGGGCTACACCTTC.

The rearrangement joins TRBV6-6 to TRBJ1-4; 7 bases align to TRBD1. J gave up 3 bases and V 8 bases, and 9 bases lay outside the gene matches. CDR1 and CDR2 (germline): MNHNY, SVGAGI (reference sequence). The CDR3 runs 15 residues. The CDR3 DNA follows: TGTGCCAGCGTACGCAGGGACAGCTCTAATGAAAAACTGTTTTTT. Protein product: CASVRRDSSNEKLFF.

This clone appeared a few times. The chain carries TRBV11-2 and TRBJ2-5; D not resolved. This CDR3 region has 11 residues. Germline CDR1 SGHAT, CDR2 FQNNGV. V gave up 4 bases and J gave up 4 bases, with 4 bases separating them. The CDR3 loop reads CASSSGETQYF. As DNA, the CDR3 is TGTGCCAGCAGCTCAGGAGAGACCCAGTACTTC.

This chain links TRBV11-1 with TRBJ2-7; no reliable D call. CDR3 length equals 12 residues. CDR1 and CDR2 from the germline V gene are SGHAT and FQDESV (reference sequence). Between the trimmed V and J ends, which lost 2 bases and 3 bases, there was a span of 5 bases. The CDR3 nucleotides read TGTGCCAGCAGCTTAAATAGCTACGAGCAGTACTTC. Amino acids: CASSLNSYEQYF.

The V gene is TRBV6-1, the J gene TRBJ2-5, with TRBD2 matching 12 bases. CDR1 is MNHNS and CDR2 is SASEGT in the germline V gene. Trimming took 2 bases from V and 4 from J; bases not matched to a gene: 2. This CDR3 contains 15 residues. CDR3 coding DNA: TGTGCCAGCAGTGAACTAGCGGGGGGGGGAGAGACCCAGTACTTC. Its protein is CASSELAGGGETQYF.

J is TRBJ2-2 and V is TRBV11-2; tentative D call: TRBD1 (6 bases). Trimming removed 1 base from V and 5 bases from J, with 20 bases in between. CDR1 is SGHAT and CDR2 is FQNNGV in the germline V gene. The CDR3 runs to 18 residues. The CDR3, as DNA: TGTGCCAGCAGCTTAGTACCACCCAACAGGGTAGGGACCGGGGAGCTGTTTTTT. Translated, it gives CASSLVPPNRVGTGELFF.

This CDR3 is CASSPPAGREGEKLFF. The CDR3, as DNA: TGTGCCAGCAGCCCCCCAGCGGGCAGGGAAGGGGAAAAACTGTTTTTT. The chain joins TRBV7-9 to TRBJ1-4; D might be TRBD1 (5 bases). Germline values: CDR1 SEHNR, CDR2 FQNEAQ (reference sequence). The CDR3 has 16 amino acids. V lost 5 bases and J 8 bases, leaving 21 bases between the germline ends.

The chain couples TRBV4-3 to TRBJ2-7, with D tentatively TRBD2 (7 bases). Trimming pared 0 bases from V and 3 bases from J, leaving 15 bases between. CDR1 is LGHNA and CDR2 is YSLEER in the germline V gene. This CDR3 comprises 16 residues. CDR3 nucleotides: TGCGCCAGCAGCCAAGATATCTCGGGGGGACACTACGAGCAGTACTTC. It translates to CASSQDISGGHYEQYF.

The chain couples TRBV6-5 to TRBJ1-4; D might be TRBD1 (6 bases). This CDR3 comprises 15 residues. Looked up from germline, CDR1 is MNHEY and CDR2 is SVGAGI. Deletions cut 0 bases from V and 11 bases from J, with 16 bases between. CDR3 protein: CASSYSITGYGKLFF. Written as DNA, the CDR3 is TGTGCCAGCAGTTACTCAATCACAGGGTATGGGAAACTGTTTTTT.

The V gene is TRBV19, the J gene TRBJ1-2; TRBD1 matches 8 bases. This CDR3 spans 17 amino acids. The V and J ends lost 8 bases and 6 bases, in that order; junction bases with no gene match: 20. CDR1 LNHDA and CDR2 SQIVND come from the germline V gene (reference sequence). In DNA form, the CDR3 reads TGTGCCAGTCTCAAGGAGGGACAGGTGTACCCCCCGAATGGCTACACCTTC. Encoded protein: CASLKEGQVYPPNGYTF.

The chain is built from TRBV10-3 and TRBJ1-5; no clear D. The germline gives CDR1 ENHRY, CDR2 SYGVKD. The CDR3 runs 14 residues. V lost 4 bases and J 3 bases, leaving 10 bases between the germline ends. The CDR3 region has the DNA TGTGCCATCAGTGCGCGGTTAGACAATCAGCCCCAGCATTTT. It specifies CAISARLDNQPQHF.

The CDR3: CASSYIPTSAAYEQYF. Here the CDR3 DNA reads TGTGCCAGCAGTTACATCCCTACTAGCGCCGCCTACGAGCAGTACTTC. This chain links TRBV6-5 with TRBJ2-7, with 7 bases identical to TRBD2. Looked up from germline, CDR1 is MNHEY and CDR2 is SVGAGI. This CDR3 spans 16 amino acids. V dropped 2 bases and J dropped 2; count of bases not matched to a gene: 9.

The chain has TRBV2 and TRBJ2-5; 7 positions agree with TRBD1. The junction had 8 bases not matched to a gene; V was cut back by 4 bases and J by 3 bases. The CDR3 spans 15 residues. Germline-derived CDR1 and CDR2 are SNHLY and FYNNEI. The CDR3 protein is CASSGITGTEETQYF. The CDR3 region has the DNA TGTGCCAGCAGTGGGATAACCGGGACAGAAGAGACCCAGTACTTC.

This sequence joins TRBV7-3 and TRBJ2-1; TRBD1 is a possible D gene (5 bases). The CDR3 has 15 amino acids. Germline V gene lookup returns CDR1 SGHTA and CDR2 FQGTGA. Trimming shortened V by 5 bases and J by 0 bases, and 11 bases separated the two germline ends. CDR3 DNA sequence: TGTGCCAGCAGCGCCGACAGAGGCTCCTACAATGAGCAGTTCTTC. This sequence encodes CASSADRGSYNEQFF.